The 18 T cell receptor beta chains in this list originate from one sample, sequenced in a study of Ad26.COV2.S vaccination and SARS-CoV-2 variants. Only in-frame clones appear in the TCRdb table, and some are missing; sequencing was by immunoSEQ multiplex PCR. In the table there are roughly 410,000 clones, about 83% of which are singletons. Sample treatment: approximately 18 received Ad26.COV2.S at low or high dose, single or two shots; several received placebo; per-sample allocation not given. Collection of samples fell on day 63 after the first vaccine or placebo injection. The material sequenced was peripheral blood, taken in a trial of Ad26.COV2.S vaccine versus placebo. These receptors all stem from a person aged 18-60 years who received the Ad26.COV2.S COVID-19 vaccine or a placebo.

The chain couples TRBV27 to TRBJ2-7; D possibly uses TRBD1 or TRBD2 (5 bases each). The CDR3 has 16 residues. Germline lookup yields CDR1 MNHEY and CDR2 SMNVEV (reference sequence). Trimming took off 1 base at V and 0 bases at J, with 13 bases between the two ends. The CDR3: CASSLYGTFSSYEQYF. The CDR3 DNA reads as TGTGCCAGCAGTTTATATGGGACCTTTAGCTCCTACGAGCAGTACTTC.

This clone was counted a few times. For the CDR3, the DNA is TGTGCCAGCAGCTTAACACAGGGGAACACTGAAGCTTTCTTT. Translated, it gives CASSLTQGNTEAFF. The chain has TRBV7-9 and TRBJ1-1; TRBD1 is a possible D gene (6 bases). Germline CDR1 is SEHNR and CDR2 is FQNEAQ (reference sequence). Trimming shortened V by 2 bases and J by 1 base, and 8 bases separated the two germline ends. The CDR3 has 14 residues. The entire variable domain, with the rest obtained from reference TRBV7-9 and TRBJ1-1, is as follows: DTGVSQNPRHKITKRGQNVTFRCDPISEHNRLYWYRQTLGQGPEFLTYFQNEAQLEKSRLLSDRFSAERPKGSFSTLEIQRTEQGDSAMYLCASSLTQGNTEAFFGQGTRLTVV.

This chain links TRBV4-1 with TRBJ2-3; 7 bases map to TRBD2. The CDR3 has 16 residues. Germline V gene sequence: CDR1 MGHRA, CDR2 YSYEKL. Trimming took 0 bases from V and 3 from J; bases not matched to a gene: 6. CDR3 nucleotides: TGCGCCAGCAGCCAAGATGGGCGGGGGAGGACAGATACGCAGTATTTT. It translates to CASSQDGRGRTDTQYF.

J is TRBJ2-7 and V is TRBV7-6, with a weak D call TRBD1 (6 bases). The V gene lost 5 bases and the J gene lost 0 bases, with 14 bases spanning the gap. The CDR3 consists of 15 residues. The germline V gene encodes CDR1 SGHVS and CDR2 FNYEAQ. The CDR3 sequence is CASSPGTTSSYEQYF. Written as DNA, the CDR3 is TGTGCCAGCAGCCCTGGGACAACCAGCTCCTACGAGCAGTACTTC. The variable domain in full, completed from reference TRBV7-6 and TRBJ2-7, reads GAGVSQSPRYKVTKRGQDVALRCDPISGHVSLYWYRQALGQGPEFLTYFNYEAQQDKSGLPNDRFSAERPEGSISTLTIQRTEQRDSAMYRCASSPGTTSSYEQYFGPGTRLTVT.

V gene TRBV10-2 combines with J gene TRBJ2-1; D unresolved. CDR1 and CDR2 from the germline V gene are WSHSY and SAAADI. The germline V and J ends were trimmed by 4 bases and 0 bases, with 7 bases remaining between them. This CDR3 comprises 14 residues. CDR3 sequence (DNA): TGCGCCAGCAGTGTAACAAGCTCCTACAATGAGCAGTTCTTC. Translating gives CASSVTSSYNEQFF.

The V call is TRBV3-1 (or the pseudogene TRBV3-2), the J call TRBJ2-3, with 10 bases aligning to TRBD1. Germline V gene sequence: CDR1 LGHDT, CDR2 YNNKEL (reference sequence). This CDR3 contains 14 residues. Trimming cost V 6 bases and J 10 bases; bases outside gene matches: 10. CDR3 bases: TGTGCCAGCAGTGGGGGATACGGGACAGGGGCGCAGTATTTT. Residues: CASSGGYGTGAQYF.

J is TRBJ2-3 and V is TRBV2; D unresolved. The CDR3 spans 12 residues. Germline values: CDR1 SNHLY, CDR2 FYNNEI. V shed 6 bases and J shed 4 bases, with 8 bases lying between them. Here the CDR3 reads CASRGDADTQYF. CDR3 in DNA: TGTGCCAGCAGAGGCGACGCAGATACGCAGTATTTT.

The chain uses TRBV5-4 and TRBJ2-1, with a possible D match to TRBD2 (5 bases). Germline assignment: CDR1 SGHNT and CDR2 YYREEE (reference sequence). This CDR3 contains 14 residues. Deletions cut 2 bases from V and 3 bases from J, with 9 bases between. The CDR3 coding sequence is TGTGCCAGCAGCTTCTTTGGAGGCTACAATGAGCAGTTCTTC. It yields the protein CASSFFGGYNEQFF.

This sequence joins TRBV30 and TRBJ1-5; no reliable D call. This CDR3 has 14 residues. CDR1 GTSNPN and CDR2 SVGIG come from the germline V gene (reference sequence). Trimming left V 2 bases short and J 3 bases short, with 11 bases between. CDR3 DNA: TGTGCCTGGAGTCCGGACGGGCTCAATCAGCCCCAGCATTTT. Its protein is CAWSPDGLNQPQHF.

This chain connects TRBV6-5 to TRBJ2-5; D is unclear. Deletions cut 8 bases from V and 1 base from J, with 11 bases between. CDR1 and CDR2 from the germline V gene are MNHEY and SVGAGI. This CDR3 region has 13 residues. The CDR3 reads CASSSNPQETQYF. The CDR3 DNA sequence: TGTGCCAGCTCATCCAACCCCCAAGAGACCCAGTACTTC.

This clone was seen only once. This chain connects TRBV7-3 to TRBJ2-3, with TRBD2 matching over 7 bases. CDR3 length: 14 residues. The V gene end was trimmed by 0 bases and the J gene end by 6 bases; junction bases not matched to a gene: 3. The germline V gene encodes CDR1 SGHTA and CDR2 FQGTGA. The CDR3, as DNA: TGTGCCAGCAGCTTAACTGGGGGGGTTGATACGCAGTATTTT. It is translated as CASSLTGGVDTQYF.

V usage is TRBV27 and J usage is TRBJ1-4, with TRBD1 matching over 8 bases. The CDR3 spans 17 residues. Trimming removed 4 bases from V and 7 bases from J; junction bases left unmatched: 14. Germline lookup yields CDR1 MNHEY and CDR2 SMNVEV (reference sequence). CDR3 in DNA: TGTGCCAGCAGTTCTCTCCTCACAGGGGGTAGGCGTGAAAAACTGTTTTTT. It translates to CASSSLLTGGRREKLFF.

The chain employs TRBV6-1 and TRBJ2-7; 10 bases match TRBD2. The CDR3 consists of 15 residues. Germline CDR1 MNHNS, CDR2 SASEGT. V trimming: 2 bases; J trimming: 0 bases; junction bases outside the gene matches: 1. The CDR3 loop reads CASSEQRGGSYEQYF. CDR3 nucleotide sequence: TGTGCCAGCAGTGAACAGCGGGGGGGCTCCTACGAGCAGTACTTC.

The chain employs TRBV5-1 and TRBJ2-5, with TRBD2 matching over 8 bases. Per the germline V gene, CDR1 is SGHRS and CDR2 is YFSETQ. The length of the CDR3 is 15 residues. After removal of 2 bases from V and 5 bases from J, the junction contained 8 bases not matched to a gene. The CDR3 loop reads CASSFLGLAGETQYF. CDR3 coding DNA: TGCGCCAGCAGCTTCCTTGGACTAGCTGGGGAGACCCAGTACTTC.

This clone was picked up one time. V and J are TRBV18 and TRBJ1-2; D perhaps matches TRBD1 (6 bases). The CDR3 sequence is 15 residues long. Germline-derived CDR1 and CDR2 are KGHSH and LQKENI. The V end was cut by 3 bases, the J end by 3 bases, with 14 bases between. The CDR3: CASSPSARGDYGYTF. CDR3 DNA: TGTGCCAGCTCACCTAGCGCAAGGGGGGACTATGGCTACACCTTC. Full variable domain (missing parts from reference TRBV18 and TRBJ1-2): NAGVMQNPRHLVRRRGQEARLRCSPMKGHSHVYWYRQLPEEGLKFMVYLQKENIIDESGMPKERFSAEFPKEGPSILRIQQVVRGDSAAYFCASSPSARGDYGYTFGSGTRLTVV.

This clone showed up just once. This chain links TRBV2 with TRBJ1-1; D unresolved. Germline CDR1 is SNHLY and CDR2 is FYNNEI. V shed 4 bases and J shed 3 bases, with 6 bases lying between them. This CDR3 contains 12 residues. The CDR3: CASSVFHTEAFF. The CDR3 coding sequence is TGTGCCAGCAGTGTTTTCCACACTGAAGCTTTCTTT.

With respect to this clone: The sample carries other DNA sequences with the same CDR3. The chain carries TRBV5-1 and TRBJ2-1, with D possibly being TRBD2 (6 bases). Germline loops: CDR1 SGHRS, CDR2 YFSETQ. With 2 bases removed from V and 0 bases from J, the gap between germline ends came to 9 bases. The CDR3 has 15 residues. The CDR3 DNA reads TGCGCCAGCAGCTTTGGAGGGAGCTCCTACAATGAGCAGTTCTTC. This translates into CASSFGGSSYNEQFF.

The rearrangement uses TRBV7-2 and TRBJ1-2; D perhaps matches TRBD1 (6 bases). CDR1 SGHTA and CDR2 FQGNSA come from the germline V gene. Between the trimmed V and J ends, which lost 1 base and 8 bases, there was a span of 17 bases. The CDR3 loop spans 15 amino acids. The CDR3 sequence is CASSLGPGTKGGYTF. The CDR3 DNA is TGTGCCAGCAGCTTAGGGCCTGGGACAAAGGGAGGCTACACCTTC.